Listed below are T cell receptor beta chains from one sample, sequenced in a study of T cell repertoires in cytomegalovirus infection. Using its own MiXCR run on the reads, TCRdb lists one record per CDR3 protein. The data contain about 46,000 distinct CDR3 sequences, roughly 18% of them singletons. Antigen specificity for these receptors is unknown. The sample in question was CD8+ T cells from cultured PBMCs, obtained from culture after CMV antigen stimulation. Every receptor here comes from a human donor in good health (CMV status not recorded). Some clones in this sample may be carry-over from other donors' samples. Each CDR3 is given with its conserved first and last residue. Fields, in order: clone size, D gene, J gene, V gene, CDR3 DNA, CDR3 protein. A D gene is named only where the DNA matches it firmly. Some rows mark clone size as missing; the rest say once, few, many or name a class of expanded clone.

abundance: .; d_gene: .; j_gene: TRBJ1-2; v_gene: TRBV11-2; CDR3nt: TGTGCCAGCAGCTTTTACGTTCAGGGGTCCGGCTACACCTTC; CDR3aa: CASSFYVQGSGYTF
abundance: few; d_gene: .; j_gene: TRBJ1-2; v_gene: TRBV4-1; CDR3nt: TGCGCCAGCAGCCAAGAGGAAGGGTTTTTTGGCTACACCTTC; CDR3aa: CASSQEEGFFGYTF
abundance: few; d_gene: .; j_gene: TRBJ2-6; v_gene: TRBV28; CDR3nt: TGTGCCAGCAGCCTCCCGACAGGCATCTCTGGGGCCAACGTCCTGACTTTC; CDR3aa: CASSLPTGISGANVLTF
abundance: .; d_gene: .; j_gene: TRBJ2-7; v_gene: TRBV28; CDR3nt: TGTGCCAGCAGCCCTCTGGGGGGAAGTGGGTACGAGCAGTACTTC; CDR3aa: CASSPLGGSGYEQYF
abundance: few; d_gene: .; j_gene: TRBJ2-2; v_gene: TRBV7-9; CDR3nt: TGTGCCAGCAGCTACGCGGCCGGGGAGCTGTTTTTT; CDR3aa: CASSYAAGELFF
abundance: few; d_gene: .; j_gene: TRBJ1-6; v_gene: TRBV5-1; CDR3nt: TGCGCCAGCAGCTTGGACTTAGGATCACCCCTCCACTTT; CDR3aa: CASSLDLGSPLHF
abundance: .; d_gene: .; j_gene: TRBJ2-1; v_gene: TRBV11-2; CDR3nt: TGTGCCAGCAGCTTGAACAGGGATATTACCTACAATGAGCAGTTCTTC; CDR3aa: CASSLNRDITYNEQFF
abundance: .; d_gene: .; j_gene: TRBJ2-5; v_gene: TRBV2; CDR3nt: TGTGCCAGCAGAAGTGGGCCTCAAGAGACCCAGTACTTC; CDR3aa: CASRSGPQETQYF
abundance: .; d_gene: .; j_gene: TRBJ1-4; v_gene: TRBV19; CDR3nt: TGTGCCAGTAGGCGGACAGTGACTGCAACTAATGAAAAACTGTTTTTT; CDR3aa: CASRRTVTATNEKLFF
abundance: few; d_gene: .; j_gene: TRBJ2-1; v_gene: TRBV6-2/TRBV6-3; CDR3nt: TGTGCCAGCCGGGGTTACAATGACAATGAGCAGTTCTTC; CDR3aa: CASRGYNDNEQFF
abundance: many; d_gene: .; j_gene: TRBJ2-3; v_gene: TRBV13; CDR3nt: TGTGCCAGCAGCTTTTTTCCAGGCACTAGCACAGATACGCAGTATTTT; CDR3aa: CASSFFPGTSTDTQYF
abundance: many; d_gene: .; j_gene: TRBJ2-3; v_gene: TRBV7-9; CDR3nt: TGTGCCAGCAGCTTACTCGCCTCGAGCACAGATACGCAGTATTTT; CDR3aa: CASSLLASSTDTQYF
abundance: .; d_gene: .; j_gene: TRBJ2-7; v_gene: TRBV25-1; CDR3nt: TGTGCCAGCTGGGGGTCGGGCGAGCAGTACTTC; CDR3aa: CASWGSGEQYF
abundance: many; d_gene: TRBD2; j_gene: TRBJ2-6; v_gene: TRBV7-2; CDR3nt: TGTGCCAGCAGCCCTCAGGGCGGGGGGGCCTCTGGGGCCAACGTCCTGACTTTC; CDR3aa: CASSPQGGGASGANVLTF
abundance: many; d_gene: TRBD1; j_gene: TRBJ1-6; v_gene: TRBV20-1; CDR3nt: TGCAGTGCACCAGACAGGGTGAATTCACCCCTCCACTTT; CDR3aa: CSAPDRVNSPLHF
abundance: few; d_gene: .; j_gene: TRBJ1-5; v_gene: TRBV12-5; CDR3nt: TGTGCTAGTCGTGACCGCAATCAGCCCCAGCATTTT; CDR3aa: CASRDRNQPQHF
abundance: .; d_gene: TRBD2; j_gene: TRBJ2-1; v_gene: TRBV4-2; CDR3nt: TGTGCCAGCAGCCCCTCGGGCAGCGGGGGGGCCAATGAGCAGTTCTTC; CDR3aa: CASSPSGSGGANEQFF
abundance: .; d_gene: TRBD2; j_gene: TRBJ2-5; v_gene: TRBV7-3; CDR3nt: TGTGCCAGCAGCTTTCCGGGACTAGCGGAAGAGACCCAGTACTTC; CDR3aa: CASSFPGLAEETQYF